This TCR beta chain appears in the sequencing data of a study of OX40 agonist ivuxolimab in advanced cancers. Study overall: The patients received agonistic anti-OX40 (CD134) antibody ivuxolimab. Having had anti-PD-1, anti-PD-L1 or anti-CTLA-4 therapy before was allowed, and over 35% had some.

In germline, CDR1 is WNHNN, CDR2 SYGVQD (reference sequence). The CDR3 contains 16 residues. V was pared by 8 bases and J by 2 bases, with 10 bases of the junction left unmatched. The protocol was immunoSEQ multiplex PCR, while the TCRdb copy is restricted to in-frame clones and leaves out a portion. The table records tens of thousands of clones, roughly 80% of them present only once. The chain has TRBV10-1 and TRBJ2-7; the match to TRBD1 covers 12 bases. Material: CD4+ or CD8+ T cells sorted from blood, obtained in a trial of the OX40 agonist ivuxolimab. The source is an adult with an advanced solid tumor such as melanoma, head and neck, liver or kidney cancer. The CDR3 spells CASSRDRGLPPYEQYF. DNA of the CDR3: TGCGCCAGCTCCCGGGACAGGGGGCTTCCTCCCTACGAGCAGTACTTC.